Below are 28 T cell receptor beta chains sequenced from a single sample in a study of cytomegalovirus exposure and HLA in healthy donors. Vbeta (60) and Jbeta (13) primers were used in the PCR. Here immunoSEQ multiplex PCR was the method, and the copy in TCRdb shows in-frame clones only, minus some. Of 150,000 to 200,000 clones in the sample, around 87% are singletons; the top ten hold around 0.98%. Source material: PBMCs. The source of these receptors is a boy aged 2 to 10 in good health and CMV-seronegative.

The rearrangement joins TRBV5-1 to TRBJ2-3, with TRBD2 identical over 9 bases. The CDR3 spans 16 residues. The J segment lost 3 bases and the V segment lost 3 bases, leaving 8 bases of the junction unmatched. Looked up from germline, CDR1 is SGHRS and CDR2 is YFSETQ. CDR3 nucleotides: TGCGCCAGCAGCTCGCGGGGGGGGATTGGGACAGATACGCAGTATTTT. Its translation is CASSSRGGIGTDTQYF.

The chain couples TRBV28 to TRBJ2-7; D might be TRBD2 (5 bases). CDR1 and CDR2 from the germline V gene are MDHEN and SYDVKM. CDR3 length: 12 amino acids. The germline V and J ends were trimmed by 2 bases and 6 bases, with 8 bases remaining between them. Here the CDR3 DNA reads TGTGCCAGCAGTTTAAGAGGGTCCGAGCAGTACTTC. Protein sequence: CASSLRGSEQYF.

The rearrangement links TRBV10-3 to TRBJ1-2; 7 nucleotides line up with TRBD1. J was trimmed by 1 base and V by 3 bases; bases with no gene match: 8. CDR3 length: 16 amino acids. Germline loops: CDR1 ENHRY, CDR2 SYGVKD. The chain's CDR3 is CAISDARQGVNYGYTF. The CDR3 nucleotides are TGTGCCATCAGTGACGCGCGACAGGGAGTTAACTATGGCTACACCTTC.

This clone was picked up one time. The chain employs TRBV12-5 and TRBJ2-5; no definite D call. The CDR3 contains 12 residues. CDR1 is LGHNT, CDR2 FRNRAP, per germline. Trimming stripped 4 bases from V and 5 bases from J, with 8 bases between. CDR3 nucleotide sequence: TGTGCTAGTGGTTCCCAAGCGGAGACCCAGTACTTC. Residues: CASGSQAETQYF.

The gene calls are TRBV7-9 and TRBJ2-3; D is uncertain. Trimming stripped 5 bases from V and 4 bases from J, with 13 bases between. Germline assignment: CDR1 SEHNR and CDR2 FQNEAQ (reference sequence). This CDR3 contains 14 residues. CDR3 sequence (DNA): TGTGCCAGCAGCCCGAGCGAGGCGTCAGATACGCAGTATTTT. Translation: CASSPSEASDTQYF.

Only a few counts were recorded for this clone. The V gene is TRBV10-3, the J gene TRBJ1-4; D is undetermined. The CDR3 spans 12 residues. Looked up from germline, CDR1 is ENHRY and CDR2 is SYGVKD. The V end lost 5 bases, the J end lost 1 base, and 2 bases lay between the germline ends. Here the CDR3 reads CAISQTNEKLFF. The CDR3, as DNA: TGTGCCATCAGTCAAACTAATGAAAAACTGTTTTTT.

The V and J genes are TRBV2 and TRBJ2-7; D is possibly TRBD1 (6 bases). This CDR3 has 15 residues. Trimming removed 4 bases from V and 3 bases from J, with 16 bases in between. The germline CDR1 and CDR2 sequences are SNHLY and FYNNEI. CDR3 amino acids: CASSGKGTGLYEQYF. Here the CDR3 DNA reads TGTGCCAGCAGTGGGAAAGGAACAGGGCTCTACGAGCAGTACTTC.

The chain couples TRBV6-5 to TRBJ2-4; TRBD1 agrees at 12 bases. Unmatched junction bases numbered 7, after V lost 6 bases and J lost 7 bases. The CDR3 covers 15 residues. The germline CDR1 and CDR2 sequences are MNHEY and SVGAGI. The CDR3 DNA reads as TGTGCCAGCAGGGGACAGGGGGCCAAGCGGAACATTCAGTACTTC. It yields the protein CASRGQGAKRNIQYF.

This clone was counted between two and nine times. The CDR3 DNA follows: TGTGCCAGCACGGGGAACACCGGGGAGCTGTTTTTT. Its translation: CASTGNTGELFF. The V gene is TRBV7-9, the J gene TRBJ2-2; no clear D. Germline V gene data show CDR1 as SEHNR and CDR2 as FQNEAQ (reference sequence). The CDR3 sequence is 12 residues long. With 7 bases removed from V and 1 base from J, the gap between germline ends came to 4 bases.

The J gene is TRBJ2-1, the V gene TRBV9, with 13 bases identical to TRBD2. The CDR3 has 16 residues. Germline V gene lookup returns CDR1 SGDLS and CDR2 YYNGEE. J gave up 8 bases and V 3 bases, and 8 bases lay outside the gene matches. The CDR3 DNA reads as TGTGCCAGCAGCGAGGGACTAGCGGGAAATATGTATGAGCAGTTCTTC. Its protein product is CASSEGLAGNMYEQFF.

The chain uses TRBV27 and TRBJ2-7, with 9 bases identical to TRBD1. From germline, CDR1 is MNHEY and CDR2 SMNVEV (reference sequence). Germline trimming cut 4 bases from V and 7 bases from J; bases unmatched to any gene: 8. This CDR3 is built from 14 residues. CDR3 nucleotides: TGTGCCAGCAGTTCCTTCCGGACAGGGGAAGAGCAGTACTTC. The encoded protein is CASSSFRTGEEQYF.

The V and J genes are TRBV19 and TRBJ2-1; 9 bases line up with TRBD2. Germline loops: CDR1 LNHDA, CDR2 SQIVND (reference sequence). The CDR3 has 15 amino acids. J gave up 7 bases and V 3 bases, and 7 bases lay outside the gene matches. The chain's CDR3 is CASSISGGGMNEQFF. The CDR3 DNA is TGTGCCAGTAGTATTAGCGGGGGCGGGATGAATGAGCAGTTCTTC.

The chain recombines TRBV5-1 with TRBJ2-1, with 12 bases matching TRBD2. With V trimmed by 4 bases and J by 8 bases, 7 bases remained unmatched. CDR3 length: 15 amino acids. CDR1 and CDR2 (germline): SGHRS, YFSETQ. The CDR3 here is CASSTTSGGTDEQFF. The DNA for the CDR3 is TGCGCCAGCAGCACGACTAGCGGGGGTACCGATGAGCAGTTCTTC.

The chain combines TRBV15 with TRBJ1-5, with D perhaps matching TRBD1 (5 bases). Germline CDR1 reads LNHNV; CDR2 reads YYDKDF (reference sequence). CDR3 length equals 17 residues. Trimming removed 5 bases from V and 3 bases from J, with 20 bases in between. The CDR3 protein is CATSPSLGDSLNQPQHF. The CDR3 nucleotides read TGTGCCACCAGCCCCAGTTTGGGCGACAGTCTCAATCAGCCCCAGCATTTT.

Worth noting for this clone: One junction end disagrees with the germline gene, perhaps due to a read error. The rearrangement uses TRBV4-1 and TRBJ2-7, with TRBD1 identical over 7 bases. The CDR3 length is 15 residues. CDR1 and CDR2 from the germline V gene are MGHRA and YSYEKL. The CDR3 nucleotides are TGCGCCAGCAGCCAAGAACAGGGGCCATCTTACGGGCAGTACTTC. Translation gives CASSQEQGPSYGQYF.

The CDR3 is CASNWDRGGEQYF. The CDR3 DNA reads TGTGCCAGCAACTGGGACAGGGGAGGCGAGCAGTACTTC. This chain connects TRBV11-2 to TRBJ2-5; 10 bases map to TRBD1. The J call is doubtful: the DNA matches TRBJ2-7 better. The germline CDR1 and CDR2 sequences are SGHAT and FQNNGV. This CDR3 contains 13 residues.

The chain joins TRBV6-6 to TRBJ2-7, with TRBD1 matching 9 bases. With V trimmed by 10 bases and J by 2 bases, 3 bases remained unmatched. The germline V gene encodes CDR1 MNHNY and CDR2 SVGAGI (reference sequence). CDR3 length equals 12 residues. This CDR3 reads CATGQGTYEQYF. In DNA, the CDR3 is TGTGCCACAGGACAGGGGACCTACGAGCAGTACTTC.

This clone has a handful of counts. The rearrangement joins TRBV28 to TRBJ2-2, with D unresolved. Germline loops: CDR1 MDHEN, CDR2 SYDVKM. The CDR3 runs 16 residues. With 3 bases removed from V and 4 bases from J, the gap between germline ends came to 15 bases. The CDR3 loop reads CASSFYRLSGTGELFF. CDR3 nucleotides: TGTGCCAGCAGTTTCTACCGCCTTTCTGGCACCGGGGAGCTGTTTTTT.

The chain couples TRBV19 to TRBJ1-6; 7 positions match TRBD1. The junction had 2 bases not matched to a gene; V was cut back by 4 bases and J by 8 bases. CDR1 and CDR2 from the germline V gene are LNHDA and SQIVND (reference sequence). This CDR3 has 13 residues. The CDR3 region is CASSTRGDSPLHF. CDR3 nucleotide sequence: TGTGCCAGTAGTACCAGGGGGGATTCACCCCTCCACTTT.

This clone has more than one count but fewer than ten. The rearrangement links TRBV6-6 to TRBJ1-2, with unresolved D. Germline V gene lookup returns CDR1 MNHNY and CDR2 SVGAGI (reference sequence). This CDR3 is 13 amino acids long. V was trimmed by 10 bases and J by 4 bases, leaving 16 bases between them. The DNA of the CDR3 is TGTGCCACGGAACCCGGGGAGAGCTATGGCTACACCTTC. It translates to CATEPGESYGYTF.

The chain links TRBV19 to TRBJ2-1; D is unclear. V lost 6 bases and J 0 bases, leaving 6 bases between the germline ends. This CDR3 contains 13 residues. The germline CDR1 and CDR2 sequences are LNHDA and SQIVND (reference sequence). DNA for the CDR3: TGTGCCAGTAGAAGGAGCTCCTACAATGAGCAGTTCTTC. It yields the protein CASRRSSYNEQFF.

This rearrangement joins TRBV19 to TRBJ2-1; 10 bases fit TRBD2. With 8 bases clipped from V and 2 bases from J, the junction kept 6 bases outside the gene matches. The CDR3 extends over 15 amino acids. Looked up from germline, CDR1 is LNHDA and CDR2 is SQIVND (reference sequence). CDR3 DNA: TGTGCCAGTGGAACTAGCGGGGCCACCTACAATGAGCAGTTCTTC. Translating gives CASGTSGATYNEQFF.

This chain links TRBV30 with TRBJ2-3, with 9 bases lining up with TRBD2. CDR3 size: 15 residues. The trim removed 2 bases at V and 4 bases at J, leaving 7 bases unmatched. Germline CDR1 GTSNPN, CDR2 SVGIG (reference sequence). For the CDR3, the DNA is TGTGCCTGGAGTTCGGGTAGCGGGAGTGCAGATACGCAGTATTTT. Translation gives CAWSSGSGSADTQYF. The full variable domain, in which reference TRBV30 and TRBJ2-3 provide the parts outside the CDR3, is SQTIHQWPATLVQPVGSPLSLECTVEGTSNPNLYWYRQAAGRGLQLLFYSVGIGQISSEVPQNLSASRPQDRQFILSSKKLLLSDSGFYLCAWSSGSGSADTQYFGPGTRLTVL.

This chain uses TRBV5-1 with TRBJ1-2; 7 bases agree with TRBD1. The CDR3 runs to 13 residues. The germline V gene encodes CDR1 SGHRS and CDR2 YFSETQ. V trimming: 3 bases; J trimming: 4 bases; junction bases outside the gene matches: 3. The CDR3 nucleotides are TGCGCCAGCAGCTGGGACAGCCCCTATGGCTACACCTTC. Amino acids: CASSWDSPYGYTF.

This sequence joins TRBV5-6 and TRBJ1-5; no definite D call. CDR3 size: 14 residues. Germline V gives CDR1 SGHDT, CDR2 YYEEEE. V lost 0 bases, J lost 6 bases, and 10 bases lay in between. The CDR3 region has the DNA TGTGCCAGCAGCTTGGCGGGGAATGTTCAGCCCCAGCATTTT. This translates into CASSLAGNVQPQHF. The full variable domain, with the rest looked up from reference TRBV5-6 and TRBJ1-5, is DAGVTQSPTHLIKTRGQQVTLRCSPKSGHDTVSWYQQALGQGPQFIFQYYEEEERQRGNFPDRFSGHQFPNYSSELNVNALLLGDSALYLCASSLAGNVQPQHFGDGTRLSIL.

The CDR3 sequence: CASSATGLANTGELFF. As DNA, the CDR3 is TGTGCCAGCAGCGCCACAGGGCTGGCGAACACCGGGGAGCTGTTTTTT. The J gene is TRBJ2-2, the V gene TRBV9; maybe TRBD1 (6 bases). The germline V gene has CDR1 SGDLS and CDR2 YYNGEE. V gave up 3 bases and J gave up 0 bases, with 12 bases separating them. The CDR3 length is 16 residues.

The genes are TRBV27 and TRBJ2-7; 10 bases match TRBD2. The CDR3 length is 15 residues. Germline lookup yields CDR1 MNHEY and CDR2 SMNVEV (reference sequence). Germline trimming cut 3 bases from V and 4 bases from J; bases unmatched to any gene: 6. CDR3 in DNA: TGTGCCAGCAGTTTCGGGGTTAGCGGGAGGTACGAGCAGTACTTC. This translates into CASSFGVSGRYEQYF.

The V and J genes are TRBV6-1 and TRBJ2-7; TRBD2 matches at 13 bases. CDR1 and CDR2 from the germline V gene are MNHNS and SASEGT. The CDR3 has 18 residues. V shed 3 bases and J 5 bases; nucleotides not matched to a gene: 13. As DNA, the CDR3 is TGTGCCAGCAGTGATTGGACTAGCGGGAGTGCCATTGGAGACGAGCAGTACTTC. Its translation is CASSDWTSGSAIGDEQYF.